This TCR beta chain was sequenced during a study of CD8 T cells in Susac syndrome. Findings and caveats of the study: The study's TCR sequencing and HLA analysis covered a relatively small number of individuals, and the study acknowledged this.

The CDR3 spans 15 residues. Germline values: CDR1 DFQATT, CDR2 SNEGSKA (reference sequence). The V and J ends lost 0 bases and 6 bases respectively, with 14 bases between them. TEMRA cells were FACS-enriched and CD8+ and CD4+ T cells negatively isolated. Note on this clonotype: Its antigen is unidentified.

Roughly 0.45 to 1 ug RNA was reverse transcribed with random hexamers. Amplification of TCR beta CDR3 by immunoSEQ multiplex PCR spanned 54 Vbeta and 13 Jbeta. A single record per CDR3 protein comes from TCRdb applying MiXCR to the immunoSEQ multiplex PCR reads. Of under 250,000 distinct CDR3 sequences in the sample, over 85% were seen once. Input material: CD4+ T cells from PBMCs. The genes are TRBV20-1 and TRBJ2-2, with TRBD2 as a possible D gene (7 bases). The receptor's source is a human donor with multiple sclerosis. The CDR3 sequence: CSARDPGGAAGELFF. As DNA, the CDR3 is TGCAGTGCTAGAGATCCGGGGGGCGCTGCCGGGGAGCTGTTTTTT.